Listed below are T cell receptor beta chains from one sample, sequenced in a study of cytomegalovirus exposure and HLA in healthy donors. The table came from immunoSEQ multiplex PCR; TCRdb's copy has only in-frame clones and leaves some out. Of around 100,000 clones in the sample, roughly 70% were seen once. Sequences were obtained from PBMCs. The source is a woman in her 30s in good health and CMV-seronegative. Each CDR3 is given with its conserved first and last residue. The D gene is left open where the match is weak. Rows give clone size only sometimes, using once, few, many, or a class for an expanded clone.

.	TRBJ1-1	TRBV19	.	CATRGGWEVVNTEAFF	TGTGCCACTAGGGGTGGGTGGGAGGTTGTGAACACTGAAGCTTTCTTT
.	TRBJ2-4	TRBV29-1	.	CSVEGWPTEAKNIQYF	TGCAGCGTTGAAGGATGGCCGACAGAGGCCAAAAACATTCAGTACTTC
.	TRBJ1-2	TRBV15	TRBD1	CATSRGDRGYGYTF	TGTGCCACCAGCAGGGGGGACAGGGGTTATGGCTACACCTTC
.	TRBJ2-5	TRBV6-5	.	CASSYISRRQETQYF	TGTGCCAGCAGTTATATTTCACGGAGACAAGAGACCCAGTACTTC
.	TRBJ2-7	TRBV27	TRBD1	CASSTGTGHTYEQYF	TGTGCCAGCAGCACCGGGACAGGGCATACCTACGAGCAGTACTTC
few	TRBJ2-1	TRBV5-1	TRBD1	CASSLVAGGILISYNEQFF	TGCGCCAGCAGCTTGGTGGCAGGGGGTATTCTAATCTCCTACAATGAGCAGTTCTTC
.	TRBJ2-2	TRBV10-3	TRBD1	CAISGRGLSGELFF	TGTGCCATCAGTGGCAGGGGGCTTAGCGGGGAGCTGTTTTTT
.	TRBJ2-7	TRBV30	.	CAWSVHYEQYF	TGTGCCTGGAGTGTACACTACGAGCAGTACTTC
few	TRBJ1-1	TRBV25-1	.	CASSSYTGNTEAFF	TGTGCCAGCAGTTCTTACACAGGGAACACTGAAGCTTTCTTT
few	TRBJ2-7	TRBV7-6	.	CASSLKESNAEQYF	TGTGCCAGCAGCTTAAAGGAGTCTAATGCCGAGCAGTACTTC
.	TRBJ1-2	TRBV19	.	CASSISLNYGYTF	TGTGCCAGTAGTATTTCCCTGAACTATGGCTACACCTTC
once	TRBJ1-5	TRBV6-5	.	CASSSGYARPQHF	TGTGCCAGCAGTTCGGGGTACGCCCGGCCCCAGCATTTT
.	TRBJ1-6	TRBV30	TRBD1	CAWSQVGQGPSPLHF	TGTGCCTGGAGTCAAGTGGGACAGGGACCTTCACCCCTCCACTTT
.	TRBJ2-1	TRBV18	TRBD2	CASSPSRLAGVYEQFF	TGTGCCAGCTCACCGTCCCGACTAGCGGGGGTTTATGAGCAGTTCTTC
.	TRBJ1-5	TRBV18	.	CASSPPGAGNQPQHF	TGTGCCAGCTCACCACCGGGGGCGGGCAATCAGCCCCAGCATTTT